Listed below are T cell receptor beta chains from one sample, sequenced in a study of cytomegalovirus exposure and HLA in healthy donors. The protocol was immunoSEQ multiplex PCR, while the TCRdb copy is restricted to in-frame clones and leaves out a portion. This sample carries about 130,000 clones, with 1.5% to 2% going to the ten biggest clones. Sequencing was performed on PBMCs. These receptors originate from a woman aged 55-69 years in good health and CMV-seronegative. CDR3s include the opening cysteine and the closing phenylalanine or tryptophan. The D gene is left open where the match is weak.

TRBV9	17	NA	TRBJ2-3	TGTGCCAGCAGCCCACGCGAGGGAGTTCCGCGCACAGATACGCAGTATTTT	CASSPREGVPRTDTQYF
TRBV29-1	14	TRBD2	TRBJ2-2	TGCAGCGTTGTGACTAGCGGGGGGTCCGGGGAGCTGTTTTTT	CSVVTSGGSGELFF
TRBV7-9	15	NA	TRBJ2-3	TGTGCCAGCAGCTTAATTACAGGACCAGCGGATACGCAGTATTTT	CASSLITGPADTQYF
TRBV28	15	NA	TRBJ1-5	TGTGCCAGCAGGGAGGGGGGGTCGGGCAATCAGCCCCAGCATTTT	CASREGGSGNQPQHF
TRBV7-9	12	NA	TRBJ2-2	TGTGCCAGCAGCTTATCAACCGGGGAGCTGTTTTTT	CASSLSTGELFF
TRBV5-1	14	TRBD2	TRBJ2-3	TGCGCCAGCAGTGCCGGGAGGGTAGGGGATACGCAGTATTTT	CASSAGRVGDTQYF
TRBV6-1	17	NA	TRBJ2-1	TGTGCCAGCAGTGAAGAAGGGGGGGGGCCAGGGACGATTGAGCAGTTCTTC	CASSEEGGGPGTIEQFF
TRBV11-2	13	NA	TRBJ2-5	TGTGCCAGCAGCGACACGGGTCCAGGGGCCCAGTACTTC	CASSDTGPGAQYF
TRBV7-9	16	TRBD2	TRBJ2-7	TGTGCCAGCAGCCCCACTAGCGGGAGGGCCGCGTACGAGCAGTACTTC	CASSPTSGRAAYEQYF
TRBV6-5	16	TRBD1	TRBJ1-5	TGTGCCAGCAGTTTGGACAGGGCAAATAGCAATCAGCCCCAGCATTTT	CASSLDRANSNQPQHF
TRBV5-1	14	TRBD1	TRBJ1-4	TGCGCCAGCAGCGTTGACAGGGGGCCCGAAAAACTGTTTTTT	CASSVDRGPEKLFF
TRBV5-8	16	TRBD2	TRBJ2-5	TGTGCCAGCAGCTTAGGACTAGCGGGGGCCCAAGAGACCCAGTACTTC	CASSLGLAGAQETQYF
TRBV10-3	14	TRBD1	TRBJ2-3	TGTGCCGTCTCCCGGGACAGGGACACAGATACGCAGTATTTT	CAVSRDRDTDTQYF
TRBV2	14	TRBD1	TRBJ1-4	TGTGCCAGCAGGCCTACAGGGGTCGGAGAAAAACTGTTTTTT	CASRPTGVGEKLFF
TRBV28	13	NA	TRBJ2-3	TGTGCCAGCAAACGAGGGGGGGTAGATACGCAGTATTTT	CASKRGGVDTQYF
TRBV19	17	TRBD1	TRBJ2-2	TGTGCCAGTAGTATAGTCGGGACAGGGAGGAACACCGGGGAGCTGTTTTTT	CASSIVGTGRNTGELFF
TRBV28	14	NA	TRBJ1-5	TGTGCCAGCAGGCCCGGGGGTAGCAATCAGCCCCAGCATTTT	CASRPGGSNQPQHF
TRBV30	13	TRBD1	TRBJ1-5	TGTGCCGTTGACAGGGGGAGCAATCAGCCCCAGCATTTT	CAVDRGSNQPQHF
TRBV28	15	NA	TRBJ1-2	TGTGCCAGCAGCTTTATCTCGGCGGGGGACTATGGCTACACCTTC	CASSFISAGDYGYTF
TRBV9	14	NA	TRBJ1-5	TGTGCCAGCAGCGTATCGGGTAGGGGGCAGCCCCAGCATTTT	CASSVSGRGQPQHF